The 7 T cell receptor beta chains below were found in one sample sequenced in a study of T cell responses to AZD1222 COVID-19 vaccine. Method: immunoSEQ multiplex PCR; TCRdb's copy keeps in-frame clones and lacks some. This repertoire shows approximately 120,000 clones, roughly nine tenths found once; its top ten account for approximately 4.5%. Sequences were derived from peripheral blood, sampled on day 0 of AZD1222 vaccination. These receptors came from an adult in good health.

The rearrangement links TRBV5-1 to TRBJ2-7; D gene ambiguous. CDR1 is SGHRS and CDR2 is YFSETQ in the germline V gene. This CDR3 contains 15 residues. Trimming removed 0 bases from V and 0 bases from J, with 10 bases in between. This CDR3 reads CASSLAPSPSYEQYF. The CDR3 DNA reads as TGCGCCAGCAGCTTGGCCCCCAGCCCCTCCTACGAGCAGTACTTC.

Here the CDR3 reads CASSQDPSRESPLHF. Here the CDR3 DNA reads TGTGCCAGCAGCCAAGATCCTTCCAGGGAATCACCCCTCCACTTT. This chain connects TRBV4-2 to TRBJ1-6, with a weak D call TRBD1 (5 bases). The V gene's germline CDR1 is LGHNA and CDR2 YNFKEQ. Trimming removed 0 bases at V and 10 bases at J, with 13 bases between. This CDR3 has 15 residues.

The sample holds one count of this clone. The rearrangement links TRBV25-1 to TRBJ1-2, with a tentative D call TRBD1 (6 bases). The CDR3 extends over 15 amino acids. Per germline, CDR1 MGHDK and CDR2 SYGVNS. V was cut by 4 bases and J by 7 bases, with 19 bases left in between. The CDR3 sequence: CASSVVAAGDSGYTF. In DNA form, the CDR3 reads TGTGCCAGCAGTGTGGTCGCGGCAGGGGACTCTGGCTACACCTTC.

CDR3 sequence: CASSPQAGAPQHF. The CDR3 DNA sequence: TGTGCCAGCAGCCCTCAAGCAGGGGCCCCCCAGCATTTT. The chain couples TRBV9 to TRBJ1-5; TRBD1 might be the D (6 bases). This CDR3 comprises 13 residues. Deletions cut 4 bases from V and 10 bases from J, with 15 bases between. In germline, CDR1 is SGDLS, CDR2 YYNGEE.

The rearrangement joins TRBV28 to TRBJ2-7; D is tentatively TRBD1 or TRBD2 (6 bases each). Trimming shortened V by 6 bases and J by 3 bases, and 12 bases separated the two germline ends. The CDR3 is 13 amino acids. CDR1 MDHEN and CDR2 SYDVKM come from the germline V gene. CDR3 bases: TGTGCCAGCAGGGGGGGCCTAATCTACGAGCAGTACTTC. Translating gives CASRGGLIYEQYF.

The genes are TRBV15 and TRBJ1-1; D not resolved. V was pared by 1 base and J by 4 bases, with 10 bases between. The V gene's germline CDR1 is LNHNV and CDR2 YYDKDF (reference sequence). The CDR3 consists of 14 residues. This CDR3 reads CATSRGFAGTEAFF. The CDR3 DNA reads as TGTGCCACCAGCAGAGGGTTCGCGGGCACTGAAGCTTTCTTT.

The genes are TRBV5-1 and TRBJ1-4; D uncertain. The CDR3 has 16 amino acids. V shed 3 bases and J shed 8 bases, with 20 bases lying between them. CDR1 and CDR2 (germline): SGHRS, YFSETQ. The CDR3 nucleotides read TGCGCCAGCAGCTCTCAGCCACTAACCTCTCGCGAAAAACTGTTTTTT. Its protein product is CASSSQPLTSREKLFF.